Given below is one T cell receptor (beta chain) in context. Antigen unknown. The data are from a study of STAT5B mutations in CD4+ large granular lymphocyte leukemia. Study-wide context: Among healthy donors, a particular HLA allele went with more CDR3 'QG' motifs. Study-wide results and caveats: 8/27 top patient clones versus 2/35 control clones were TRBV06-family. No patients shared main leukemic clonotypes, though about 26% appeared at low frequency elsewhere.

Authors' processing steps: A productive frequency of 2.59 x 10-5 was the lowest detectable. This table comes from immunoSEQ multiplex PCR, and its TCRdb copy is limited to in-frame clones, with some not included. That table furnishes V, J and clone size, whereas the DNA furnished D and trimming. The sample yields about 46,000 clones, roughly four fifths seen once. The junction had 6 bases not matched to a gene; V was cut back by 4 bases and J by 1 base. Germline CDR1 reads KGHSH; CDR2 reads LQKENI. The CDR3 has 15 amino acids. The rearrangement links TRBV18 to TRBJ2-7, with 8 nucleotides matching TRBD1. The sample consisted of CD4+ T cells from blood buffy coats. The sequence derives from a human donor in good health. This CDR3 reads CASSLAGQGSYEQYF. DNA for the CDR3: TGTGCCAGCTCACTTGCTGGACAGGGATCCTACGAGCAGTACTTC.